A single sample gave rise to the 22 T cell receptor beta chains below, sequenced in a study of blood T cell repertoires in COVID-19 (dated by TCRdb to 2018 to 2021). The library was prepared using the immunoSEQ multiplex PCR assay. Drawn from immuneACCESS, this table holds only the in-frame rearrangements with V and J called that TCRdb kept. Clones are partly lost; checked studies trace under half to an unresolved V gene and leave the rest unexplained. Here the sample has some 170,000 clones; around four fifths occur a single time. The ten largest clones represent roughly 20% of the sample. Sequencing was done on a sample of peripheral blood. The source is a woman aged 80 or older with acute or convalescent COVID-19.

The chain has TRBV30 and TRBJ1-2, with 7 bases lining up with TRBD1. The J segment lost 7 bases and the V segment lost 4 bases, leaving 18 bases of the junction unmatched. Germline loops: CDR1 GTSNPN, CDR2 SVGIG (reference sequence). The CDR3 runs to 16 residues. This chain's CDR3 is CAWNPPGVRGRPGYTF. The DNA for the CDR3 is TGTGCCTGGAATCCCCCTGGGGTGAGGGGGCGGCCTGGCTACACCTTC.

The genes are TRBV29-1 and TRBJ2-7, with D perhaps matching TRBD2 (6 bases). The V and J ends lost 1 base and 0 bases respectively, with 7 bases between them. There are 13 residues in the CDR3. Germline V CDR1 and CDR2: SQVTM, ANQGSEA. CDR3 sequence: CSVEGGDSYEQYF. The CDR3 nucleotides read TGCAGCGTTGAAGGGGGGGACTCCTACGAGCAGTACTTC.

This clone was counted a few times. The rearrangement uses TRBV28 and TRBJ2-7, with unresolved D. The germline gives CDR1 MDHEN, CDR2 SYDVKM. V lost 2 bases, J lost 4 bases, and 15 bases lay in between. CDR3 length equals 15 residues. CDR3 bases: TGTGCCAGCAGTTTAGGCCCCTCCCTGCAATACGAGCAGTACTTC. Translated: CASSLGPSLQYEQYF.

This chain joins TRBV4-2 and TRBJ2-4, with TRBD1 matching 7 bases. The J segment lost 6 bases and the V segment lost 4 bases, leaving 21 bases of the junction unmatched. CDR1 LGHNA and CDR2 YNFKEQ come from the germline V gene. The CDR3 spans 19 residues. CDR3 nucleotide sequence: TGTGCCAGCAGCCCAATAATGCGGACAGGCAGGGGAATGGGAAACATTCAGTACTTC. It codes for CASSPIMRTGRGMGNIQYF.

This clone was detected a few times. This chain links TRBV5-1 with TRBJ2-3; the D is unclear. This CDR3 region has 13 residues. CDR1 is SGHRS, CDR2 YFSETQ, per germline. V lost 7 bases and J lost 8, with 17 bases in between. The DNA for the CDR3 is TGCGCCAGCCGTCAGGTAGGCGTCGGTACGCAGTATTTT. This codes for CASRQVGVGTQYF.

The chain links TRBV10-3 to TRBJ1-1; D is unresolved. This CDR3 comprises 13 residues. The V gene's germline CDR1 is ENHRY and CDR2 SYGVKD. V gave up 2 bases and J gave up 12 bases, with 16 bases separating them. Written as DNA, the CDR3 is TGTGCCATCAGTGAGGAAGTGGAACTGGAGACTTTCTTT. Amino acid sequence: CAISEEVELETFF.

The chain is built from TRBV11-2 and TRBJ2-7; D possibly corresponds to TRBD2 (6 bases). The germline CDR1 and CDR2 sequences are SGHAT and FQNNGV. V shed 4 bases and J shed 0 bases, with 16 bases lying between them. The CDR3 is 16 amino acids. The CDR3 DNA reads TGTGCCAGCAGCTCTAAGGTTGACGGGAGCTCCTACGAGCAGTACTTC. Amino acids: CASSSKVDGSSYEQYF. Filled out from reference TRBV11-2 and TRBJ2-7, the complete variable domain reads EAGVAQSPRYKIIEKRQSVAFWCNPISGHATLYWYQQILGQGPKLLIQFQNNGVVDDSQLPKDRFSAERLKGVDSTLKIQPAKLEDSAVYLCASSSKVDGSSYEQYFGPGTRLTVT.

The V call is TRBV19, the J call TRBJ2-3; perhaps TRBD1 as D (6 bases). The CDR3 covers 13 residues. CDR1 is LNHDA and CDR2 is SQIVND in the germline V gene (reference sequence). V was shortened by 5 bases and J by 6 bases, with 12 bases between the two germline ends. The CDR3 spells CASSQGGPDTQYF. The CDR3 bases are TGTGCCAGTAGTCAAGGGGGACCTGATACGCAGTATTTT.

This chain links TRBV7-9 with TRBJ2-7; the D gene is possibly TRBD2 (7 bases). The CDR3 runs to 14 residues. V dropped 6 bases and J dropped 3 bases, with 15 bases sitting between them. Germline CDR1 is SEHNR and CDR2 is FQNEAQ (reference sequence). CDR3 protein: CASSTMGGGYEQYF. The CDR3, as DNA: TGTGCCAGCAGTACTATGGGAGGGGGCTACGAGCAGTACTTC.

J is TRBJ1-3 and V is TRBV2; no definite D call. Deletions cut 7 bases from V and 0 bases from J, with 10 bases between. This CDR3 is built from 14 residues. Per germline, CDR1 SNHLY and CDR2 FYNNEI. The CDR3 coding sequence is TGTGCCAGCACGAGTCCTTCCTCTGGAAACACCATATATTTT. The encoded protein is CASTSPSSGNTIYF.

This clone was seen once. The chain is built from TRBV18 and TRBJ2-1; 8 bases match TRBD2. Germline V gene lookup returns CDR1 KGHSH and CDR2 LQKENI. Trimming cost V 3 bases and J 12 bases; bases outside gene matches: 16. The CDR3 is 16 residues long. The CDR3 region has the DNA TGTGCCAGCTCACCCGGGAACCCCGCTACTAGCGGTAGGCAGTTCTTC. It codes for CASSPGNPATSGRQFF.

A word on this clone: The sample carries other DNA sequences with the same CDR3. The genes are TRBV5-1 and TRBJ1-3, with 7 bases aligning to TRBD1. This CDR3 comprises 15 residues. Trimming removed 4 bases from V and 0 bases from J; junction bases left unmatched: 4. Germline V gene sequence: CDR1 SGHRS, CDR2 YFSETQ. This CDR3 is CASSLGTASGNTIYF. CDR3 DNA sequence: TGCGCCAGCAGCCTTGGGACAGCCTCTGGAAACACCATATATTTT. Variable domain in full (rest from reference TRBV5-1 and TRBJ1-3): KAGVTQTPRYLIKTRGQQVTLSCSPISGHRSVSWYQQTPGQGLQFLFEYFSETQRNKGNFPGRFSGRQFSNSRSEMNVSTLELGDSALYLCASSLGTASGNTIYFGEGSWLTVV.

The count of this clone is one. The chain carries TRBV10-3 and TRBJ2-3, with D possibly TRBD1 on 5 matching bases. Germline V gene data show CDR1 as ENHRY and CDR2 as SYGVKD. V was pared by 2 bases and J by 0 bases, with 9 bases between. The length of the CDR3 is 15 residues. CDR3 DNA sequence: TGTGCCATCAGTGAGACAGGCAGAAGCACAGATACGCAGTATTTT. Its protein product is CAISETGRSTDTQYF.

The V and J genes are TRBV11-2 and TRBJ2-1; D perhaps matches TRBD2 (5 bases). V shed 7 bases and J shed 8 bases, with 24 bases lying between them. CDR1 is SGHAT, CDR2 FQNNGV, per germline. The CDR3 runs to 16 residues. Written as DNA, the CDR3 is TGTGCCAGCACCCCTTCCCCCCTGGTAGCGCTCGATGAGCAGTTCTTC. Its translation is CASTPSPLVALDEQFF.

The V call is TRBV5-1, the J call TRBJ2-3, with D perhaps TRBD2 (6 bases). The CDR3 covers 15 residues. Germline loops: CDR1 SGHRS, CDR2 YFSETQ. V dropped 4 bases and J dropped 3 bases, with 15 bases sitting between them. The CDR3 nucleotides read TGCGCCAGCAGCGTCTCCGGGACTCGGACAGATACGCAGTATTTT. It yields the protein CASSVSGTRTDTQYF.

CDR3: CASTIALQPQHF. In DNA, the CDR3 is TGTGCCAGCACGATCGCCCTACAGCCCCAGCATTTT. The rearrangement links TRBV6-5 to TRBJ1-5; D not certain. Germline V CDR1 and CDR2: MNHEY, SVGAGI. With 7 bases removed from V and 7 bases from J, the gap between germline ends came to 11 bases. The CDR3 contains 12 residues.

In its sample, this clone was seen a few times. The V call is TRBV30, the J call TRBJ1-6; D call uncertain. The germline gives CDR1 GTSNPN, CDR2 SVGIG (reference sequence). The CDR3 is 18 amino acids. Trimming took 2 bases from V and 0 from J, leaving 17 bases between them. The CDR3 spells CAWSHIRTGSSYNSPLHF. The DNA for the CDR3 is TGTGCCTGGAGTCACATCCGGACCGGGAGCTCCTATAATTCACCCCTCCACTTT.

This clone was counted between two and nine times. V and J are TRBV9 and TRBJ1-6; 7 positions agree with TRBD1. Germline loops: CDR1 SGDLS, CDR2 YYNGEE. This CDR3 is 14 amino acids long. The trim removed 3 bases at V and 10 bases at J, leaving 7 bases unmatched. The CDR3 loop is CASSATGVRSPLHF. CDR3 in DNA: TGTGCCAGCAGCGCAACAGGGGTTCGGTCACCCCTCCACTTT.

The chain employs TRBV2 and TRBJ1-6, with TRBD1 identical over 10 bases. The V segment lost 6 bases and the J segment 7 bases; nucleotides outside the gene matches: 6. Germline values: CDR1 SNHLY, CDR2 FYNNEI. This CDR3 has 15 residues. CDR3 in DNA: TGTGCCAGCAGGGCACCGGGACAGGGGAATTCACCCCTCCACTTT. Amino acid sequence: CASRAPGQGNSPLHF. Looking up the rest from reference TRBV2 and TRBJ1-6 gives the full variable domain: EPEVTQTPSHQVTQMGQEVILRCVPISNHLYFYWYRQILGQKVEFLVSFYNNEISEKSEIFDDQFSVERPDGSNFTLKIRSTKLEDSAMYFCASRAPGQGNSPLHFGNGTRLTVT.

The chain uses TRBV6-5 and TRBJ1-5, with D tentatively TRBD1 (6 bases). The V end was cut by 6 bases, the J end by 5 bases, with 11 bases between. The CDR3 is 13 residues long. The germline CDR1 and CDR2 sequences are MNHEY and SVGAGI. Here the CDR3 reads CASRRTDYQPQHF. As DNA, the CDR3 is TGTGCCAGCAGACGGACAGATTATCAGCCCCAGCATTTT.

The CDR3, as DNA: TGTGCCAGCAGCTTGGCCGGGACAGGGACCGTTGGCTACACCTTC. It yields the protein CASSLAGTGTVGYTF. V is TRBV7-9 and J is TRBJ1-2, with 9 bases identical to TRBD1. Germline-derived CDR1 and CDR2 are SEHNR and FQNEAQ (reference sequence). This CDR3 has 15 amino acids. Trimming took 3 bases from V and 7 from J; bases not matched to a gene: 9.

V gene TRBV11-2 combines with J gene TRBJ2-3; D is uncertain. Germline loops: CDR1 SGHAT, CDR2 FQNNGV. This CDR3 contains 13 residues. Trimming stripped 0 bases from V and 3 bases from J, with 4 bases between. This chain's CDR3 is CASSLDMTDTQYF. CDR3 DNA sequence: TGTGCCAGCAGCTTAGATATGACAGATACGCAGTATTTT.